The 31 T cell receptor beta chains presented below share a single source sample, sequenced in a study of cytomegalovirus exposure and HLA in healthy donors. The PCR made use of 60 Vbeta and 13 Jbeta primers. Measured with immunoSEQ multiplex PCR; TCRdb has only the in-frame clones, and not every one. The sample lists about 140,000 clones, approximately 91% occurring once. Material: PBMCs. These receptor sequences come from a woman in her forties in good health and CMV-seronegative.

The CDR3 bases are TGTGCCAGCAGCTTAACACCCGGGAACGATGAGCAGTTCTTC. Amino acids: CASSLTPGNDEQFF. The V and J genes are TRBV7-6 and TRBJ2-1; the D gene is possibly TRBD2 (5 bases). The germline CDR1 and CDR2 sequences are SGHVS and FNYEAQ. V was trimmed by 2 bases and J by 8 bases, leaving 13 bases between them. The CDR3 extends over 14 amino acids.

This chain connects TRBV6-5 to TRBJ2-5; D gene ambiguous. The CDR3 contains 13 residues. Germline-derived CDR1 and CDR2 are MNHEY and SVGAGI. V lost 6 bases, J lost 5 bases, and 13 bases lay in between. CDR3 protein: CASRPQDRETQYF. In nucleotides, the CDR3 is TGTGCCAGCAGGCCCCAGGATAGGGAGACCCAGTACTTC.

The chain has TRBV4-1 and TRBJ1-1; D is undetermined. The CDR3 sequence is 13 residues long. From germline, CDR1 is MGHRA and CDR2 YSYEKL. Trimming left V 4 bases short and J 10 bases short, with 16 bases between. The CDR3 sequence is CASSRPAREGAFF. In DNA form, the CDR3 reads TGCGCCAGCAGCCGACCGGCGAGGGAGGGAGCTTTCTTT.

The J gene is TRBJ1-1, the V gene TRBV5-4, with D maybe TRBD1 (5 bases). The CDR3 extends over 13 amino acids. Trimming shortened V by 1 base and J by 5 bases, and 9 bases separated the two germline ends. Germline V gene data show CDR1 as SGHNT and CDR2 as YYREEE (reference sequence). The CDR3 sequence is CASSLQGETEAFF. CDR3 in DNA: TGTGCCAGCAGCTTGCAAGGGGAAACTGAAGCTTTCTTT.

The chain couples TRBV4-2 to TRBJ1-5, with 9 bases lining up with TRBD1. The V gene end was trimmed by 1 base and the J gene end by 3 bases; junction bases not matched to a gene: 7. CDR3 length: 17 residues. Germline V gene sequence: CDR1 LGHNA, CDR2 YNFKEQ. This chain's CDR3 is CASSQGVGTGNNQPQHF. The CDR3 nucleotides read TGTGCCAGCAGCCAAGGAGTCGGGACAGGGAACAATCAGCCCCAGCATTTT.

The chain combines TRBV6-5 with TRBJ2-7; D is unclear. The CDR3 covers 14 residues. Trimming pared 3 bases from V and 2 bases from J, leaving 11 bases between. The germline gives CDR1 MNHEY, CDR2 SVGAGI. This chain's CDR3 is CASSYSVSTYEQYF. The CDR3 nucleotides are TGTGCCAGCAGTTATTCTGTGAGCACCTACGAGCAGTACTTC.

The chain has TRBV18 and TRBJ1-5; D is undetermined. CDR3 length: 12 residues. The ends were cut back, 3 bases at V and 8 bases at J, with 8 bases in the middle. Germline-derived CDR1 and CDR2 are KGHSH and LQKENI. CDR3 protein: CASSPGREPQHF. CDR3 DNA: TGTGCCAGCTCACCGGGGAGGGAGCCCCAGCATTTT.

The chain recombines TRBV7-3 with TRBJ2-4, with 7 nucleotides matching TRBD2. Losses at the gene ends were 5 bases for V and 8 bases for J; bases not matched to a gene: 12. The CDR3 length is 15 residues. Germline V gene sequence: CDR1 SGHTA, CDR2 FQGTGA. CDR3 in amino acids: CASSPQPGGMDIQYF. The CDR3 region has the DNA TGTGCCAGCAGCCCTCAACCGGGGGGTATGGACATTCAGTACTTC.

This clone occurred a few times. The rearrangement uses TRBV14 and TRBJ1-1, with D hard to call. Germline CDR1 and CDR2: SGHDN and FVKESK. The ends were cut back, 0 bases at V and 10 bases at J, with 12 bases in the middle. The CDR3 covers 13 residues. As DNA, the CDR3 is TGTGCCAGCAGCCAAGAACGCGCGTCCCGAGCTTTCTTT. It encodes CASSQERASRAFF. The whole variable domain, remainder taken from reference TRBV14 and TRBJ1-1, is EAGVTQFPSHSVIEKGQTVTLRCDPISGHDNLYWYRRVMGKEIKFLLHFVKESKQDESGMPNNRFLAERTGGTYSTLKVQPAELEDSGVYFCASSQERASRAFFGQGTRLTVV.

V usage is TRBV2 and J usage is TRBJ2-1; 9 bases are a match to TRBD2. Losses at the gene ends were 6 bases for V and 7 bases for J; bases not matched to a gene: 16. This CDR3 spans 17 amino acids. Germline V lookup: CDR1 SNHLY, CDR2 FYNNEI. This chain's CDR3 is CASSEIAGDPLNNEQFF. As DNA, the CDR3 is TGTGCCAGCAGCGAAATAGCGGGAGATCCCCTCAATAATGAGCAGTTCTTC.

V usage is TRBV5-1 and J usage is TRBJ2-3; D ambiguous. The CDR3 covers 14 residues. Germline assignment: CDR1 SGHRS and CDR2 YFSETQ. V lost 0 bases and J 2 bases, leaving 7 bases between the germline ends. This chain's CDR3 is CASSLGAITDTQYF. DNA of the CDR3: TGCGCCAGCAGCTTGGGGGCTATCACAGATACGCAGTATTTT.

The chain carries TRBV5-1 and TRBJ2-5; D perhaps matches TRBD2 (6 bases). V was clipped by 0 bases and J by 7 bases, with 16 bases between them. The germline CDR1 and CDR2 sequences are SGHRS and YFSETQ. This CDR3 region has 15 residues. The CDR3 reads CASSLAVTTGGTQYF. CDR3 coding DNA: TGCGCCAGCAGCTTGGCGGTGACAACCGGGGGGACCCAGTACTTC.

The V and J genes are TRBV30 and TRBJ2-1; 8 bases match TRBD2. The V segment lost 3 bases and the J segment 0 bases; nucleotides outside the gene matches: 4. The CDR3 runs to 15 residues. Germline V lookup: CDR1 GTSNPN, CDR2 SVGIG (reference sequence). The CDR3 coding sequence is TGTGCCTGGAGATCGGCGGGGGGCTCCTACAATGAGCAGTTCTTC. Its protein product is CAWRSAGGSYNEQFF.

This chain joins TRBV7-9 and TRBJ2-1; tentative D call: TRBD1 (6 bases). Trimming pared 4 bases from V and 6 bases from J, leaving 19 bases between. Germline assignment: CDR1 SEHNR and CDR2 FQNEAQ (reference sequence). The CDR3 has 16 residues. The CDR3: CASSSTRGRDPNEQFF. The CDR3 DNA reads as TGTGCCAGCAGCTCGACCAGGGGAAGAGACCCCAATGAGCAGTTCTTC.

The chain uses TRBV19 and TRBJ2-5; D not certain. The end of the DNA is better explained by TRBJ2-7, so the J call may be wrong. This CDR3 has 13 amino acids. In germline, CDR1 is LNHDA, CDR2 SQIVND (reference sequence). The CDR3: CASSELSSYEQYF. The CDR3 DNA reads as TGTGCCAGTAGTGAGCTCTCCTCGTACGAGCAGTACTTC.

This clone has just one count. The chain links TRBV15 to TRBJ1-2; D not certain. The ends were cut back, 0 bases at V and 4 bases at J, with 6 bases in the middle. Germline-derived CDR1 and CDR2 are LNHNV and YYDKDF (reference sequence). The CDR3 has 13 residues. CDR3 sequence: CATSRDRSYGYTF. DNA of the CDR3: TGTGCCACCAGCAGAGATCGCAGCTATGGCTACACCTTC.

The J gene is TRBJ2-3, the V gene TRBV18; TRBD1 is a possible D gene (6 bases). CDR3 length: 14 residues. Germline CDR1 and CDR2: KGHSH and LQKENI. V lost 2 bases, J lost 4 bases, and 10 bases lay in between. CDR3 DNA sequence: TGTGCCAGCTCACCAAGAGGGGGTGCAGATACGCAGTATTTT. Translated, it gives CASSPRGGADTQYF.

J is TRBJ2-3 and V is TRBV5-1, with a possible D match to TRBD2 (6 bases). The CDR3 is made up of 16 amino acids. Per the germline V gene, CDR1 is SGHRS and CDR2 is YFSETQ. With 1 base removed from V and 0 bases from J, the gap between germline ends came to 12 bases. CDR3 sequence: CASSLFSSVSTDTQYF. The CDR3 nucleotides read TGCGCCAGCAGCTTGTTTTCTAGCGTTAGCACAGATACGCAGTATTTT.

The rearrangement uses TRBV30 and TRBJ1-2; weak D call: TRBD1 (5 bases). Germline CDR1 and CDR2: GTSNPN and SVGIG (reference sequence). The CDR3 runs 21 residues. The ends were cut back, 0 bases at V and 8 bases at J, with 37 bases in the middle. The CDR3 region has the DNA TGTGCCTGGAGTGTATTCGGGGGTTACCTCTTCTATGGCTCACGCGAGGGGGGCTACACCTTC. It translates to CAWSVFGGYLFYGSREGGYTF.

The V gene is TRBV11-3, the J gene TRBJ2-5; no clear D gene. V lost 1 base and J 2 bases, leaving 17 bases between the germline ends. CDR1 and CDR2 (germline): SGHNT, YENEEA. The CDR3 runs 17 residues. CDR3 amino acids: CASSLVRVSLLQETQYF. The CDR3 DNA follows: TGTGCCAGCAGCTTAGTTCGGGTTTCGCTATTACAAGAGACCCAGTACTTC.

The J gene is TRBJ2-1, the V gene TRBV2, with a possible D match to TRBD2 (6 bases). CDR3 length equals 13 residues. From germline, CDR1 is SNHLY and CDR2 FYNNEI. V lost 4 bases to trimming and J lost 8 bases, with 12 bases between them. The CDR3 protein is CASSAAGGDEQFF. CDR3 nucleotide sequence: TGTGCCAGCAGTGCAGCCGGAGGGGATGAGCAGTTCTTC.

This chain uses TRBV7-2 with TRBJ2-7; possible D gene TRBD1, 6 bases. The germline V and J ends were trimmed by 5 bases and 4 bases, with 9 bases remaining between them. CDR1 is SGHTA, CDR2 FQGNSA, per germline. There are 12 residues in the CDR3. The CDR3 sequence is CASSIQGYEQYF. The CDR3 region has the DNA TGTGCCAGCAGCATACAGGGTTACGAGCAGTACTTC.

CDR3 nucleotide sequence: TGTGCCAGCACATTTCCGAACACCGGGGAGCTGTTTTTT. Protein product: CASTFPNTGELFF. The rearrangement links TRBV7-3 to TRBJ2-2; D is uncertain. The CDR3 covers 13 residues. V lost 7 bases, J lost 0 bases, and 6 bases lay in between. CDR1 and CDR2 (germline): SGHTA, FQGTGA.

The chain carries TRBV9 and TRBJ2-5; TRBD1 is a possible D gene (5 bases). The CDR3 totals 15 residues. CDR1 is SGDLS and CDR2 is YYNGEE in the germline V gene. Trimming left V 0 bases short and J 0 bases short, with 9 bases between. DNA of the CDR3: TGTGCCAGCAGCGTAGGTTGGGGCTACCAAGAGACCCAGTACTTC. Translating it yields CASSVGWGYQETQYF.

This clone was seen a few times. The V call is TRBV4-3, the J call TRBJ2-5; tentative D call: TRBD2 (5 bases). The CDR3 contains 14 residues. Germline lookup yields CDR1 LGHNA and CDR2 YSLEER. V lost 4 bases to trimming and J lost 2 bases, with 11 bases between them. Here the CDR3 reads CASSRGSGQETQYF. The CDR3 nucleotides read TGCGCCAGCAGCCGAGGGAGCGGACAAGAGACCCAGTACTTC.

The gene calls are TRBV20-1 and TRBJ2-5; 7 bases map to TRBD1. The germline gives CDR1 DFQATT, CDR2 SNEGSKA (reference sequence). The CDR3 length is 11 residues. The CDR3 DNA is TGCGGCACGACAGGGATAGAGACCCAGTACTTC. Encoded protein: CGTTGIETQYF.

This chain links TRBV5-4 with TRBJ1-2; D might be TRBD1 (6 bases). The CDR3 consists of 14 residues. Deletions cut 0 bases from V and 6 bases from J, with 12 bases between. The germline V gene encodes CDR1 SGHNT and CDR2 YYREEE (reference sequence). The CDR3 DNA follows: TGTGCCAGCAGCTTGGGCAGGGGAGCAGATGGCTACACCTTC. It yields the protein CASSLGRGADGYTF.

The chain links TRBV29-1 to TRBJ2-7, with 10 bases lining up with TRBD2. J gave up 4 bases and V 7 bases, and 7 bases lay outside the gene matches. Germline lookup yields CDR1 SQVTM and CDR2 ANQGSEA. The CDR3 sequence is 13 residues long. In DNA form, the CDR3 reads TGCAGCGCGGAAACTAGCGGGGAATACGAGCAGTACTTC. Protein: CSAETSGEYEQYF.

There are a few counts of this clone. The chain is built from TRBV10-3 and TRBJ1-2; unclear D gene. Germline CDR1 is ENHRY and CDR2 is SYGVKD. There are 13 residues in the CDR3. V was cut by 11 bases and J by 0 bases, with 13 bases left in between. The CDR3 loop reads CASWTGTNYGYTF. The CDR3 nucleotides are TGTGCCTCCTGGACGGGAACTAACTATGGCTACACCTTC.

V gene TRBV7-3 combines with J gene TRBJ2-1; D is possibly TRBD2 (6 bases). CDR1 and CDR2 (germline): SGHTA, FQGTGA. V was cut by 3 bases and J by 8 bases, with 17 bases left in between. This CDR3 comprises 15 residues. CDR3 nucleotide sequence: TGTGCCAGCAGCTTCCTTAGCGGCCTGGGCGATGAGCAGTTCTTC. Translated: CASSFLSGLGDEQFF.

This clone was recorded only once. The gene calls are TRBV21-1 and TRBJ2-3; the table's TRBD2 call for D was not verified on the DNA. TRBV21-1 is reported as a pseudogene. This CDR3 is built from 17 residues. The CDR3: CASSKSESLLRTDTQYF. CDR3 coding DNA: TGTGCCAGCAGCAAATCGGAGTCTCTCCTTCGCACAGATACGCAGTATTTT.